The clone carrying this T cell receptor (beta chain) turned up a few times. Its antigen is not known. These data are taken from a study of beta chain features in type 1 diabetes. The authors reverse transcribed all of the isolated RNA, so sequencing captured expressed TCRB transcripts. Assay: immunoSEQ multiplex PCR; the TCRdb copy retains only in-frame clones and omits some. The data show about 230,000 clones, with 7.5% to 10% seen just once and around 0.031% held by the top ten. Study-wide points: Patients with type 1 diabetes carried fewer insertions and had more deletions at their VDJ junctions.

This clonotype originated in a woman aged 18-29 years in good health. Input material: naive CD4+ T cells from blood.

CDR3 DNA: TGCGCCAGCAGCTTGGTAACAGGGGAAACCTACGAGCAGTACTTC. Translation gives CASSLVTGETYEQYF. This sequence joins TRBV5-1 and TRBJ2-7; TRBD1 aligns across 7 bases. This CDR3 region has 15 residues. Germline lookup yields CDR1 SGHRS and CDR2 YFSETQ. Trimming at V came to 0 bases and at J to 2 bases, leaving 5 bases not matched to a gene.